The next 10 T cell receptor beta chains were all read from a single sample in a study of cytomegalovirus exposure and HLA in healthy donors. The PCR had 60 Vbeta and 13 Jbeta primers. Libraries were prepared by immunoSEQ multiplex PCR; TCRdb keeps only in-frame clonotypes and omits some of them. The sample lists 140,000 or so clones, 70% to 85% seen once, with more than 3% in the top ten. Sequenced sample: PBMCs. These receptors were taken from a male donor in good health and CMV-seronegative.

CDR3 in DNA: TGTGCCAGCAGCCTCGGACAGGGGAAGGAAAAACTGTTTTTT. Amino acids: CASSLGQGKEKLFF. This chain links TRBV7-9 with TRBJ1-4; 9 bases agree with TRBD1. Germline assignment: CDR1 SEHNR and CDR2 FQNEAQ (reference sequence). CDR3 length: 14 amino acids. Trimming removed 5 bases from V and 8 bases from J; junction bases left unmatched: 6.

This clone was observed a single time. V and J are TRBV27 and TRBJ2-3; 8 bases are shared with TRBD1. CDR3 size: 16 residues. Per the germline V gene, CDR1 is MNHEY and CDR2 is SMNVEV (reference sequence). The V segment lost 5 bases and the J segment 2 bases; nucleotides outside the gene matches: 9. CDR3: CASSTLQGGHTDTQYF. CDR3 sequence (DNA): TGTGCCAGCAGTACTCTACAGGGGGGACACACAGATACGCAGTATTTT.

The chain employs TRBV10-3 and TRBJ2-7, with 8 bases that match TRBD1. There are 14 residues in the CDR3. From germline, CDR1 is ENHRY and CDR2 SYGVKD. V was clipped by 2 bases and J by 5 bases; unmatched bases: 5. CDR3 in DNA: TGTGCCATCAGTGAGGGACAGGGTATCGACGAGCAGTACTTC. This sequence encodes CAISEGQGIDEQYF.

The chain recombines TRBV6-1 with TRBJ2-7, with TRBD1 matching 10 bases. The CDR3 has 14 amino acids. V gave up 10 bases and J gave up 3 bases; unmatched junction bases: 9. Germline loops: CDR1 MNHNS, CDR2 SASEGT. This CDR3 reads CATLRDRGFYEQYF. DNA for the CDR3: TGTGCCACCCTCCGGGACAGGGGCTTCTACGAGCAGTACTTC.

This chain links TRBV9 with TRBJ1-2; no firm D call. Trimming left V 0 bases short and J 4 bases short, with 13 bases between. The CDR3 runs 15 residues. The germline V gene has CDR1 SGDLS and CDR2 YYNGEE. The CDR3, as DNA: TGTGCCAGCAGCGTAGCATCGCAGGAAACCTATGGCTACACCTTC. Residues: CASSVASQETYGYTF.

CDR3 in DNA: TGTGCCAGCAGCTTAGGGGGACTCGGGGAGCTGTTTTTT. Its translation: CASSLGGLGELFF. The gene calls are TRBV13 and TRBJ2-2; perhaps TRBD2 as D (6 bases). CDR1 is PRHDT and CDR2 is FYEKMQ in the germline V gene (reference sequence). The germline V and J ends were trimmed by 0 bases and 7 bases, with 6 bases remaining between them. The CDR3 is 13 residues long.

The V call is TRBV4-1, the J call TRBJ1-3, with 7 bases lining up with TRBD1. The V segment lost 3 bases and the J segment 4 bases; nucleotides outside the gene matches: 12. The CDR3 is 17 amino acids. Germline CDR1 MGHRA, CDR2 YSYEKL. This CDR3 is CASSQGLLTGAGNTIYF. CDR3 sequence (DNA): TGCGCCAGCAGCCAGGGCCTCCTAACAGGGGCCGGAAACACCATATATTTT.

The V call is TRBV5-8, the J call TRBJ2-1; 7 positions agree with TRBD1. This CDR3 has 15 residues. Per germline, CDR1 SGHTS and CDR2 YDEGEE. The J segment lost 5 bases and the V segment lost 4 bases, leaving 9 bases of the junction unmatched. CDR3 sequence (DNA): TGTGCCAGCAGCCCTGGGACAGTGGTTAACAATGAGCAGTTCTTC. Amino acid sequence: CASSPGTVVNNEQFF.

This clone has only a few counts. This chain uses TRBV18 with TRBJ2-2; TRBD2 matches at 10 bases. The CDR3 covers 15 residues. Per the germline V gene, CDR1 is KGHSH and CDR2 is LQKENI. Trimming cost V 3 bases and J 7 bases; bases outside gene matches: 5. The CDR3 DNA sequence: TGTGCCAGCTCACCGGCTAGCGGGAGTATCGGGGAGCTGTTTTTT. Its protein is CASSPASGSIGELFF.

The V call is TRBV28, the J call TRBJ2-1, with a weak D call TRBD2 (5 bases). The CDR3 spans 14 residues. V shed 9 bases and J shed 0 bases, with 12 bases lying between them. Germline V CDR1 and CDR2: MDHEN, SYDVKM. Here the CDR3 reads CASLDSSSYNEQFF. For the CDR3, the DNA is TGTGCCAGTCTGGACTCCAGCTCCTACAATGAGCAGTTCTTC.